These T cell receptor beta chains were read from a single sample in a study of blood T cell repertoires in COVID-19. Sequenced by immunoSEQ multiplex PCR; TCRdb stores in-frame clones only, minus some. Of approximately 180,000 clones listed, approximately 83% are singletons. The specimen sequenced was peripheral blood. These receptors all come from a man aged 55 to 70 with acute or convalescent COVID-19. Both conserved end residues are part of each CDR3. Fields, in order: clone size, J gene, V gene, CDR3 length, D gene, CDR3 protein, CDR3 DNA. A D gene is named only where the DNA matches it firmly. Rows give clone size only sometimes, using once, few, many, or a class for an expanded clone.

.,TRBJ2-1,TRBV19,15,TRBD2,CASSVRLAGDGEQFF,TGTGCCAGTAGTGTGAGACTAGCGGGAGACGGTGAGCAGTTCTTC
.,TRBJ1-2,TRBV27,14,TRBD1,CASSWAKSGGGYTF,TGTGCCAGCAGTTGGGCGAAGTCAGGGGGCGGCTACACCTTC
.,TRBJ2-1,TRBV4-3,15,.,CASSQVRERDNEQFF,TGCGCCAGCAGCCAAGTACGGGAGCGAGACAATGAGCAGTTCTTC
.,TRBJ2-7,TRBV3-1/TRBV3-2,16,TRBD2,CASSPEKLAGVAEQYF,TGTGCCAGCAGCCCCGAAAAACTAGCGGGAGTTGCCGAGCAGTACTTC
few,TRBJ1-1,TRBV18,16,TRBD1,CASSLDRGLMNTEAFF,TGTGCCAGCTCATTGGACAGGGGGCTTATGAACACTGAAGCTTTCTTT
.,TRBJ1-4,TRBV27,15,.,CASSLSIGGGEKLFF,TGTGCCAGCAGTTTATCAATAGGGGGTGGAGAAAAACTGTTTTTT
.,TRBJ1-4,TRBV28,15,.,CASSLEGKPGEKLFF,TGTGCCAGCAGTTTAGAAGGGAAGCCGGGGGAAAAACTGTTTTTT
.,TRBJ1-5,TRBV30,13,.,CAWSRDNNQPQHF,TGTGCCTGGAGTCGGGACAACAATCAGCCCCAGCATTTT
.,TRBJ1-6,TRBV14,14,TRBD1,CASRQGQSNSPLHF,TGTGCCAGCAGACAGGGACAGAGTAATTCACCCCTCCACTTT
once,TRBJ2-7,TRBV5-4,15,TRBD1,CASSFDGQGDYEQYF,TGTGCCAGCAGCTTCGATGGCCAGGGGGACTACGAGCAGTACTTC
.,TRBJ1-4,TRBV25-1,14,TRBD1,CASSKDRVREKLFF,TGTGCCAGCAGCAAAGACAGGGTGAGAGAAAAACTGTTTTTT
.,TRBJ2-1,TRBV11-2,15,TRBD1,CASSLQGAARSEQFF,TGTGCCAGCAGTTTACAGGGGGCGGCGAGAAGTGAGCAGTTCTTC
few,TRBJ2-1,TRBV19,18,.,CASSGTGAIAGVYNEQFF,TGTGCCAGTAGTGGGACAGGAGCAATAGCGGGAGTCTACAATGAGCAGTTCTTC
.,TRBJ1-1,TRBV7-2,16,.,CASSLAKSIGNTEAFF,TGTGCCAGCAGCTTAGCGAAGTCAATCGGGAACACTGAAGCTTTCTTT
.,TRBJ1-3,TRBV10-3,15,.,CAISESGGPGNTIYF,TGTGCCATCAGTGAGTCAGGGGGTCCTGGAAACACCATATATTTT
.,TRBJ2-3,TRBV9,13,TRBD1,CASSAQGVYTQYF,TGTGCCAGCAGCGCTCAGGGGGTATATACGCAGTATTTT
once,TRBJ2-7,TRBV25-1,16,TRBD1,CASLPTGTGNPYEQYF,TGTGCCAGCCTTCCCACCGGGACAGGGAACCCCTACGAGCAGTACTTC
once,TRBJ1-5,TRBV7-8,15,TRBD1,CASSPGGQPNQPQHF,TGTGCCAGCAGCCCAGGGGGTCAGCCGAATCAGCCCCAGCATTTT
.,TRBJ2-3,TRBV9,15,TRBD2,CASSETSGLTDTQYF,TGTGCCAGCAGCGAGACTAGCGGGCTCACAGATACGCAGTATTTT
.,TRBJ1-1,TRBV6-6,14,.,CASSYWHLNTEAFF,TGTGCCAGCAGTTACTGGCATTTGAACACTGAAGCTTTCTTT
.,TRBJ1-3,TRBV7-9,15,.,CAIALASHSGNTIYF,TGTGCCATAGCCTTGGCCAGTCACTCTGGAAACACCATATATTTT
once,TRBJ2-5,TRBV28,14,.,CASSLSGSRETQYF,TGTGCCAGCAGTTTATCTGGGAGTCGGGAGACCCAGTACTTC
once,TRBJ2-2,TRBV7-2,14,.,CASSLVGGTGELFF,TGTGCCAGCAGCTTAGTAGGGGGCACCGGGGAGCTGTTTTTT
.,TRBJ2-5,TRBV5-6,13,TRBD2,CASSGGLAETQYF,TGTGCCAGCAGCGGGGGACTAGCGGAGACCCAGTACTTC
.,TRBJ2-2,TRBV6-5,14,.,CATWLGSNTGELFF,TGTGCCACCTGGTTAGGGAGCAACACCGGGGAGCTGTTTTTT
.,TRBJ1-6,TRBV28,13,TRBD1,CASREQGNSPLHF,TGTGCCAGCAGGGAACAGGGGAATTCACCCCTCCACTTT
.,TRBJ2-2,TRBV3-1/TRBV3-2,16,TRBD2,CASSQVAGGVFGELFF,TGTGCCAGCAGCCAGGTAGCGGGAGGGGTATTCGGGGAGCTGTTTTTT
.,TRBJ1-1,TRBV5-1,14,TRBD1,CASSFLDRDTEAFF,TGCGCCAGCAGCTTTTTGGACAGGGACACTGAAGCTTTCTTT
.,TRBJ2-3,TRBV15,15,TRBD2,CATSRTGGDTDTQYF,TGTGCCACCAGCAGAACGGGAGGCGATACAGATACGCAGTATTTT
.,TRBJ1-2,TRBV2,16,.,CASRPEAGLPGYGYTF,TGTGCCAGCAGGCCGGAAGCTGGGTTACCAGGCTATGGCTACACCTTC
.,TRBJ2-5,TRBV5-6,15,.,CASSLELEEEETQYF,TGTGCCAGCAGCTTGGAGCTTGAAGAGGAGGAGACCCAGTACTTC
.,TRBJ2-7,TRBV7-2,11,.,CASSLRDEQYF,TGTGCCAGCAGCTTGAGAGACGAGCAGTACTTC
once,TRBJ2-7,TRBV6-1,16,.,CASSGRDILNSYEQYF,TGTGCCAGCAGTGGCAGGGACATCCTAAACTCCTACGAGCAGTACTTC
.,TRBJ2-3,TRBV6-5,12,.,CASRADTGTQYF,TGTGCCAGCAGAGCCGATACGGGTACGCAGTATTTT
few,TRBJ2-7,TRBV10-3,15,TRBD2,CAISPGERESYEQYF,TGTGCCATCAGTCCTGGAGAGCGGGAGTCGTACGAGCAGTACTTC
.,TRBJ1-5,TRBV6-1,18,TRBD1,CASSEYSGGTGWNQPQHF,TGTGCCAGCAGTGAATACTCGGGCGGGACAGGGTGGAATCAGCCCCAGCATTTT
once,TRBJ2-7,TRBV7-2,15,.,CASSSTPGMIGEQYF,TGTGCCAGCAGCTCAACTCCCGGGATGATTGGGGAGCAGTACTTC
.,TRBJ2-5,TRBV5-1,16,.,CASSSDQGYISGTQYF,TGCGCCAGCAGCTCCGACCAGGGGTACATTTCCGGGACCCAGTACTTC
.,TRBJ2-7,TRBV4-1,17,TRBD2,CASSLRTSGAGAYEQYF,TGCGCCAGCAGCCTGAGGACTAGCGGGGCTGGAGCCTACGAGCAGTACTTC
.,TRBJ2-1,TRBV9,16,TRBD2,CASSPGTSGSWNEQFF,TGTGCCAGCAGCCCCGGGACTAGCGGGAGTTGGAATGAGCAGTTCTTC
.,TRBJ2-7,TRBV2,11,.,CASTLGHEQYF,TGTGCCAGCACCCTAGGCCACGAGCAGTACTTC
.,TRBJ1-5,TRBV30,14,.,CAWSVPNSDQPQHF,TGTGCCTGGAGTGTACCTAATTCGGATCAGCCCCAGCATTTT
.,TRBJ1-1,TRBV5-5,16,TRBD1,CASSHGQGMGNTEAFF,TGTGCCAGCAGCCACGGACAGGGTATGGGGAACACTGAAGCTTTCTTT
.,TRBJ2-1,TRBV29-1,14,TRBD2,CSVDTSGSSHEQFF,TGCAGCGTTGACACTAGCGGGAGCTCCCATGAGCAGTTCTTC
.,TRBJ1-5,TRBV2,15,.,CASSALSSPNQPQHF,TGTGCCAGCAGCGCTCTCAGTTCCCCCAATCAGCCCCAGCATTTT
.,TRBJ1-4,TRBV10-3,17,TRBD1,CAISESNSPGGNEKLFF,TGTGCCATCAGTGAGTCGAATAGTCCAGGGGGTAATGAAAAACTGTTTTTT
.,TRBJ2-7,TRBV30,15,.,CAWSVSSSAGYEQYF,TGTGCCTGGAGTGTAAGTAGTTCCGCGGGGTACGAGCAGTACTTC
.,TRBJ1-1,TRBV7-2,14,TRBD1,CASSQDRGRTEAFF,TGTGCCAGCAGCCAAGACAGGGGAAGGACTGAAGCTTTCTTT
once,TRBJ1-6,TRBV7-2,13,.,CASSSKGGSPLHF,TGTGCCAGCAGCTCCAAGGGAGGTTCACCCCTCCACTTT